This entry describes one TCR beta chain. TCRdb's copy holds only in-frame clones and misses some; the assay was immunoSEQ multiplex PCR. Of about 47,000 clones in the sample, 80% to 95% are singletons; the top ten hold roughly 0.98%. These data come from a study of T cell changes during pregnancy in multiple sclerosis. The CDR3 covers 17 residues. CDR1 LGHNA and CDR2 YSLEER come from the germline V gene. Losses at the gene ends were 3 bases for V and 9 bases for J; bases not matched to a gene: 16. The TCR sequence derives from a female donor with multiple sclerosis, enrolled in a pregnancy study. Here the sequenced sample was peripheral blood, taken after pregnancy. V is TRBV4-3 and J is TRBJ2-4; TRBD2 matches at 8 bases. CDR3 coding DNA: TGCGCCAGCAGCCATGAAGGTCCAGCGGGGGATCTTGCCATTCAGTACTTC. Its protein is CASSHEGPAGDLAIQYF.